Listed below are T cell receptor beta chains from one sample, sequenced in a study of regulatory T cells in long-lasting Graves disease. TCRdb re-analysed the multiplex PCR reads in MiXCR, keeping a single row per CDR3 protein. The sample lists approximately 480,000 distinct CDR3 sequences, roughly 16% occurring once. The same data also contributed to another study, on T cells in Graves' hyperthyroidism and ophthalmopathy.

The sample consisted of peripheral blood mononuclear cells (PBMCs), taken at new diagnosis, from a patient treated with antithyroid drugs. All receptors come from a man aged 35 to 55 with Graves disease. Each CDR3 is given with its conserved first and last residue. A D gene is named only where the DNA matches it firmly. Not all rows give a size; the values are once, few, many and, for expanded clones, a class.

size: NA
V: TRBV5-6
D: NA
J: TRBJ1-3
DNA: TGTGCCAGCAGCTTATTACAGGGTACTGGAAACACCATATATTTT
CDR3: CASSLLQGTGNTIYF

size: NA
V: TRBV10-3
D: NA
J: TRBJ1-5
DNA: TGTGCCATCAGAGATTCCAATCAGCCCCAGCATTTT
CDR3: CAIRDSNQPQHF

size: NA
V: TRBV7-6
D: TRBD2
J: TRBJ2-5
DNA: TGTGCCAGCAGCCTTGTGCGGGGGGAGACCCAGTACTTC
CDR3: CASSLVRGETQYF

size: NA
V: TRBV7-9
D: TRBD2
J: TRBJ2-1
DNA: TGTGCCAGCAGCTTAAAGGGGCTAGCGGGAGGGCCTTCGTTGACCCATGAGCAGTTCTTC
CDR3: CASSLKGLAGGPSLTHEQFF

size: many
V: TRBV5-1
D: TRBD2
J: TRBJ2-2
DNA: TGCGCCAGCAGCTTACTAGCGTCTGGGGAGCTGTTTTTT
CDR3: CASSLLASGELFF

size: many
V: TRBV3-1
D: NA
J: TRBJ2-3
DNA: TGTGCCAGCAGCCGACAGGTCAACGCACATCATACGCAGTATTTT
CDR3: CASSRQVNAHHTQYF

size: many
V: TRBV5-6
D: NA
J: TRBJ2-3
DNA: TGTGCCAGCGCTCCCTCGGCGGGTCTTCGAGGGACGCAGTATTTT
CDR3: CASAPSAGLRGTQYF

size: few
V: TRBV19
D: TRBD2
J: TRBJ2-1
DNA: TGTGCCAGTAGTTGGACTAGCGGGTCCCACAATGAGCAGTTCTTC
CDR3: CASSWTSGSHNEQFF

size: many
V: TRBV20-1
D: TRBD2
J: TRBJ2-7
DNA: TGCAGTGCTACCGAAGGACCCGGGACTAGCGGAACATACGAGCAGTACTTC
CDR3: CSATEGPGTSGTYEQYF

size: many
V: TRBV27
D: TRBD2
J: TRBJ2-3
DNA: TGTGCCAGCAGTCCACCGGAACTAGCGGGGAGTATCACGCAGTATTTT
CDR3: CASSPPELAGSITQYF

size: many
V: TRBV28
D: NA
J: TRBJ1-5
DNA: TGTGCCAGCAGTGCCATTTGGGACGTCGGCAATCAGCCCCAGCATTTT
CDR3: CASSAIWDVGNQPQHF

size: NA
V: TRBV18
D: NA
J: TRBJ2-7
DNA: TGTGCCAGCCGGCTGGACACCCGGCACGAGCAGTACTTC
CDR3: CASRLDTRHEQYF

size: many
V: TRBV6-1
D: TRBD2
J: TRBJ2-5
DNA: TGTGCCAGCAGCCAGGGGACTAGCGGGTGGAAGACCCAGTACTTC
CDR3: CASSQGTSGWKTQYF

size: many
V: TRBV20-1
D: NA
J: TRBJ2-3
DNA: TGCAGTGCCCCTATCGCGGGACATACGCAGTATTTT
CDR3: CSAPIAGHTQYF

size: few
V: TRBV9
D: NA
J: TRBJ2-3
DNA: TGTGCCAGCAGCCCCAGAACTAGCCCTAGCACAGATACGCAGTATTTT
CDR3: CASSPRTSPSTDTQYF

size: many
V: TRBV28
D: TRBD2
J: TRBJ2-3
DNA: TGTGCCAGCAGCAAATATCTAGCGGGGACTAAAGATACGCAGTATTTT
CDR3: CASSKYLAGTKDTQYF

size: many
V: TRBV12-3/TRBV12-4
D: NA
J: TRBJ2-7
DNA: TGTGCCAGCAGTTCTGGCTACGAGCAGTACTTC
CDR3: CASSSGYEQYF

size: many
V: TRBV28
D: NA
J: TRBJ1-3
DNA: TGTGCCAGCAGTTACCCCGACAGTACTGGAAACACCATATATTTT
CDR3: CASSYPDSTGNTIYF

size: many
V: TRBV2
D: NA
J: TRBJ2-5
DNA: TGTGCCAGCAGCCCCGGGACAAAACAAGAGACCCAGTACTTC
CDR3: CASSPGTKQETQYF

size: many
V: TRBV28
D: NA
J: TRBJ2-5
DNA: TGTGCCAGCAGTCAGTATGGGGCGTCCCAAGAGACCCAGTACTTC
CDR3: CASSQYGASQETQYF

size: NA
V: TRBV10-3
D: TRBD1
J: TRBJ2-3
DNA: TGTGCCATCAGTTGGACAGGGAGGCCAGATACGCAGTATTTT
CDR3: CAISWTGRPDTQYF

size: NA
V: TRBV18
D: NA
J: TRBJ1-2
DNA: TGTGCCAGCTCACCACGGAGGGAGGTAGACTATGGCTACACCTTC
CDR3: CASSPRREVDYGYTF

size: NA
V: TRBV5-1
D: TRBD2
J: TRBJ2-7
DNA: TGCGCCAGCAGCTTGGCCTGGGCTAGCGGGAGAGCACACGAGCAGTACTTC
CDR3: CASSLAWASGRAHEQYF

size: many
V: TRBV2
D: NA
J: TRBJ2-5
DNA: TGTGCCAGCAGCTATAGCGGACTCCAAGAGACCCAGTACTTC
CDR3: CASSYSGLQETQYF

size: many
V: TRBV12-3/TRBV12-4
D: TRBD1
J: TRBJ1-4
DNA: TGTGCCAGCGCAGGACAGGGAAGAATTGAAAAACTGTTTTTT
CDR3: CASAGQGRIEKLFF

size: NA
V: TRBV5-1
D: NA
J: TRBJ1-4
DNA: TGCGCCAGCACGAGCGGAGGACAGAATAATGAAAAACTGTTTTTT
CDR3: CASTSGGQNNEKLFF

size: NA
V: TRBV6-2/TRBV6-3
D: NA
J: TRBJ1-2
DNA: TGTGCCAGCGGTCGAGATGGCTACACCTTC
CDR3: CASGRDGYTF

size: NA
V: TRBV20-1
D: NA
J: TRBJ2-3
DNA: TGCAGTGCTAGAGATGTAAGCAGTCTCCGGGATACGCAGTATTTT
CDR3: CSARDVSSLRDTQYF

size: NA
V: TRBV11-2
D: TRBD1
J: TRBJ2-7
DNA: TGTGCCAGCAGCTCCCTGGGGACAGCATCCTACGAGCAGTACTTC
CDR3: CASSSLGTASYEQYF

size: many
V: TRBV5-1
D: TRBD2
J: TRBJ2-1
DNA: TGCGCCAGCAGCTTGAGGCCAGCGGGAGAGGGGAATGAGCAGTTCTTC
CDR3: CASSLRPAGEGNEQFF

size: NA
V: TRBV7-9
D: TRBD2
J: TRBJ2-3
DNA: TGTGCCAGCAGCCTAAACAGCGGGGTCGGGCCAGATACGCAGTATTTT
CDR3: CASSLNSGVGPDTQYF

size: many
V: TRBV12-3/TRBV12-4
D: NA
J: TRBJ1-2
DNA: TGTGCCAGCAGTCCCCGGACAGAGCCTCTCCGGGGCTACACCTTC
CDR3: CASSPRTEPLRGYTF

size: many
V: TRBV28
D: NA
J: TRBJ1-2
DNA: TGTGCCAGCGGATTTACCTTTGGAGGCTACACCTTC
CDR3: CASGFTFGGYTF

size: many
V: TRBV28
D: NA
J: TRBJ2-2
DNA: TGTGCCAGCAGCTTGGTCTTACGTCGGAACACCGGGGAGCTGTTTTTT
CDR3: CASSLVLRRNTGELFF

size: many
V: TRBV28
D: TRBD1
J: TRBJ2-7
DNA: TGTGCCAGCAGTTACTCTGGGACAGGGGGTGATCGCTTCTACGAGCAGTACTTC
CDR3: CASSYSGTGGDRFYEQYF

size: few
V: TRBV6-6
D: NA
J: TRBJ2-1
DNA: TGTGCCAGCAGTTACTCGACTACTAGCAGATCCTACAATGAGCAGTTCTTC
CDR3: CASSYSTTSRSYNEQFF

size: many
V: TRBV28
D: NA
J: TRBJ2-7
DNA: TGTGCCAGCAGTTTTATGTCTCCGCGGCAGTACTTC
CDR3: CASSFMSPRQYF

size: NA
V: TRBV6-1
D: NA
J: TRBJ2-2
DNA: TGTGCCAGCAGTGTGGCGGTGTTCAACACCGGGGAGCTGTTTTTT
CDR3: CASSVAVFNTGELFF

size: many
V: TRBV5-1
D: NA
J: TRBJ2-4
DNA: TGCGCCAGCCGGCCGGCCCCGGGGCGAGAAAACATTCAGTACTTC
CDR3: CASRPAPGRENIQYF

size: NA
V: TRBV29-1
D: TRBD1
J: TRBJ2-4
DNA: TGCAGCGTTGAAGGGACAGGGGGCGCGTTAGCCAAAAACATTCAGTACTTC
CDR3: CSVEGTGGALAKNIQYF

size: many
V: TRBV12-3/TRBV12-4
D: TRBD2
J: TRBJ2-1
DNA: TGTGCCAGCAGTTTATCTCCCAAGTTTAGCGGGAGTGATGATGAGCAGTTCTTC
CDR3: CASSLSPKFSGSDDEQFF

size: NA
V: TRBV28
D: NA
J: TRBJ1-2
DNA: TGTGCCAGCAGTTTATATTCGGTCCTCTTCCCCCCGGGTGGCTACACCTTC
CDR3: CASSLYSVLFPPGGYTF

size: NA
V: TRBV30
D: TRBD2
J: TRBJ2-7
DNA: TGTGCCTGGAGTGTACGTCCTAGCGGGAGGTCTATCTCCTACGAGCAGTACTTC
CDR3: CAWSVRPSGRSISYEQYF

size: NA
V: TRBV24-1
D: TRBD2
J: TRBJ2-3
DNA: TGTGCCACCAGTGATTCTGGGACTAGCGGGAGATTTGCGCAGTATTTT
CDR3: CATSDSGTSGRFAQYF

size: NA
V: TRBV6-2/TRBV6-3
D: NA
J: TRBJ2-7
DNA: TGTGCCAGCAGGGTGGGAATGAGGTACGAGCAGTACTTC
CDR3: CASRVGMRYEQYF

size: many
V: TRBV20-1
D: NA
J: TRBJ1-5
DNA: TGCAGTCCCGTAGGACAGCCAAATCAGCCCCAGCATTTT
CDR3: CSPVGQPNQPQHF

size: NA
V: TRBV27
D: NA
J: TRBJ2-1
DNA: TGTGCCAGTAAAACCGGGACAACCAGGGAGCAGTTCTTC
CDR3: CASKTGTTREQFF

size: few
V: TRBV5-1
D: NA
J: TRBJ1-2
DNA: TGCGCCAGCAGCTTGGCCGTGGCGCGGGGCTACACCTTC
CDR3: CASSLAVARGYTF

size: many
V: TRBV6-1
D: TRBD1
J: TRBJ1-5
DNA: TGTGCCAGCAGTGAACGTGGGCAGGGGGGAAATCAGCCCCAGCATTTT
CDR3: CASSERGQGGNQPQHF

size: many
V: TRBV2
D: TRBD1
J: TRBJ2-5
DNA: TGTGCCAGCAGTGAGGGACAGTTGGAGACCCAGTACTTC
CDR3: CASSEGQLETQYF

size: many
V: TRBV30
D: NA
J: TRBJ2-5
DNA: TGTGCCTGGAGTGTGGTAGTTTGGGAGACCCAGTACTTC
CDR3: CAWSVVVWETQYF

size: many
V: TRBV4-2
D: NA
J: TRBJ2-2
DNA: TGTGCCAGCAGCCAAGAGGGGACGCAAGGCGGGGAGCTGTTTTTT
CDR3: CASSQEGTQGGELFF

size: many
V: TRBV14
D: NA
J: TRBJ1-1
DNA: TGTGCCAGCAGCCAAAACAGGGCAAAGAACACTGAAGCTTTCTTT
CDR3: CASSQNRAKNTEAFF

size: many
V: TRBV24-1
D: NA
J: TRBJ2-1
DNA: TGTGCCACCAGTGATTTGGCGGGAAACTCCTACAATGAGCAGTTCTTC
CDR3: CATSDLAGNSYNEQFF

size: many
V: TRBV5-1
D: TRBD2
J: TRBJ2-1
DNA: TGCGCCAGCAGCCACTCTAGCGGGAGGGGGAATGAGCAGTTCTTC
CDR3: CASSHSSGRGNEQFF

size: few
V: TRBV6-1
D: TRBD2
J: TRBJ2-1
DNA: TGTGCCAGCAGAGAACCGGGACTAGCGGGAGCAAGTGAGCAGTTCTTC
CDR3: CASREPGLAGASEQFF

size: NA
V: TRBV27
D: TRBD1
J: TRBJ2-2
DNA: TGTGCCAGCAGTATATCTACAGGGGGTGTGGACACCGGGGAGCTGTTTTTT
CDR3: CASSISTGGVDTGELFF

size: many
V: TRBV3-1
D: TRBD1
J: TRBJ1-1
DNA: TGTGCCAGCAGCCCTACAGGGGTCATGAACACTGAAGCTTTCTTT
CDR3: CASSPTGVMNTEAFF

size: many
V: TRBV28
D: NA
J: TRBJ1-6
DNA: TGTGCCAGCAGTTTAAGGGGGGCGAAGGGTTCACCCCTCCACTTT
CDR3: CASSLRGAKGSPLHF